These 23 T cell receptor beta chains were all obtained from the same sample, sequenced in a study of T cell changes during pregnancy in multiple sclerosis. Using immunoSEQ multiplex PCR, the repertoire was profiled, and TCRdb retains in-frame clones only, with some absent. The sample has around 30,000 clones, 90% seen once. Specimen: CD8+ T cells from peripheral blood mononuclear cells, collected in the second trimester of pregnancy. The origin of the receptors is a female donor with multiple sclerosis, enrolled in a pregnancy study.

The chain employs TRBV11-2 and TRBJ2-5; D uncertain. V lost 5 bases and J lost 1, with 11 bases in between. Germline lookup yields CDR1 SGHAT and CDR2 FQNNGV. CDR3 size: 14 residues. The CDR3 bases are TGTGCCAGCAGCGGCCCCATGGCCCAAGAGACCCAGTACTTC. It is translated as CASSGPMAQETQYF. The whole variable domain, remainder taken from reference TRBV11-2 and TRBJ2-5, is EAGVAQSPRYKIIEKRQSVAFWCNPISGHATLYWYQQILGQGPKLLIQFQNNGVVDDSQLPKDRFSAERLKGVDSTLKIQPAKLEDSAVYLCASSGPMAQETQYFGPGTRLLVL.

This clone was counted a few times. The chain recombines TRBV7-8 with TRBJ1-2; the match to TRBD1 covers 7 bases. CDR1 and CDR2 from the germline V gene are SGHVS and FQNEAQ. With 5 bases clipped from V and 8 bases from J, the junction kept 17 bases outside the gene matches. This CDR3 has 16 residues. CDR3 sequence (DNA): TGTGCCAGCAGCCCTGGGACAGAAAGTACCTCGTACGGCTACACCTTC. Its protein is CASSPGTESTSYGYTF.

The J gene is TRBJ1-2, the V gene TRBV29-1; D is uncertain. The CDR3 has 11 residues. The V gene lost 6 bases and the J gene lost 4 bases, with 9 bases spanning the gap. The germline V gene has CDR1 SQVTM and CDR2 ANQGSEA. The CDR3 loop is CSVKESYGYTF. The CDR3 nucleotides read TGCAGCGTAAAAGAGTCCTATGGCTACACCTTC.

The rearrangement joins TRBV28 to TRBJ2-3, with 11 bases that match TRBD2. CDR3 length equals 16 residues. J was trimmed by 4 bases and V by 1 base; bases with no gene match: 4. CDR1 is MDHEN, CDR2 SYDVKM, per germline. Here the CDR3 reads CASSLSSGRIADTQYF. CDR3 nucleotides: TGTGCCAGCAGTTTATCTAGCGGGAGGATCGCAGATACGCAGTATTTT.

This sequence joins TRBV27 and TRBJ1-1; TRBD1 matches at 10 bases. V lost 7 bases to trimming and J lost 7 bases; unmatched junction nucleotides: 9. CDR1 and CDR2 (germline): MNHEY, SMNVEV (reference sequence). CDR3 size: 14 residues. The CDR3 sequence: CASKLGQGSFEAFF. CDR3 DNA sequence: TGTGCCAGCAAATTGGGACAGGGGTCGTTTGAAGCTTTCTTT.

This chain uses TRBV4-2 with TRBJ2-5; a possible D gene is TRBD2 (6 bases). Germline V gives CDR1 LGHNA, CDR2 YNFKEQ. The CDR3 runs 15 residues. V shed 0 bases and J shed 5 bases, with 13 bases lying between them. The CDR3 sequence is CASSQDPSEVETQYF. In nucleotides, the CDR3 is TGTGCCAGCAGCCAAGATCCTAGCGAAGTGGAGACCCAGTACTTC.

The gene calls are TRBV5-6 and TRBJ2-3, with 11 bases matching TRBD2. Germline CDR1 SGHDT, CDR2 YYEEEE. J was trimmed by 6 bases and V by 2 bases; bases with no gene match: 2. This CDR3 comprises 14 residues. This CDR3 reads CASSLLAGADTQYF. In DNA, the CDR3 is TGTGCCAGCAGCTTACTAGCGGGAGCGGATACGCAGTATTTT. The variable domain in full, completed from reference TRBV5-6 and TRBJ2-3, reads DAGVTQSPTHLIKTRGQQVTLRCSPKSGHDTVSWYQQALGQGPQFIFQYYEEEERQRGNFPDRFSGHQFPNYSSELNVNALLLGDSALYLCASSLLAGADTQYFGPGTRLTVL.

This sequence joins TRBV7-7 and TRBJ2-7, with 10 nucleotides matching TRBD2. The CDR3 loop spans 13 amino acids. V dropped 3 bases and J dropped 5; count of bases not matched to a gene: 1. Germline V CDR1 and CDR2: SSHAT, FNYEAQ (reference sequence). The CDR3 DNA is TGTGCCAGCAGCTTTACTAGCGGGAACGAGCAGTACTTC. Amino acid sequence: CASSFTSGNEQYF.

V is TRBV6-5 and J is TRBJ1-5, with TRBD1 as a possible D gene (6 bases). V was shortened by 0 bases and J by 4 bases, with 7 bases between the two germline ends. The CDR3 contains 14 residues. Germline CDR1 MNHEY, CDR2 SVGAGI. The chain's CDR3 is CASSYSQGNQPQHF. In DNA form, the CDR3 reads TGTGCCAGCAGTTACTCCCAGGGGAATCAGCCCCAGCATTTT.

The V call is TRBV7-9, the J call TRBJ2-7; D is unclear. V lost 1 base, J lost 4 bases, and 5 bases lay in between. From germline, CDR1 is SEHNR and CDR2 FQNEAQ (reference sequence). CDR3 length: 12 amino acids. The CDR3 nucleotides read TGTGCCAGCAGCTTAGAATATTACGAGCAGTACTTC. Protein: CASSLEYYEQYF.

The chain employs TRBV11-3 and TRBJ2-3; 13 bases are a match to TRBD2. V trimming: 5 bases; J trimming: 1 base; junction bases outside the gene matches: 9. Germline lookup yields CDR1 SGHNT and CDR2 YENEEA. CDR3 size: 18 residues. The CDR3 spells CASSTWTSGSEGTDTQYF. The DNA of the CDR3 is TGTGCCAGCAGCACATGGACTAGCGGGAGTGAAGGCACAGATACGCAGTATTTT.

The chain uses TRBV5-6 and TRBJ2-7; D not resolved. V was shortened by 6 bases and J by 2 bases, with 15 bases between the two germline ends. Looked up from germline, CDR1 is SGHDT and CDR2 is YYEEEE. The CDR3 is made up of 14 amino acids. CDR3 sequence reads: CASTTGSRPYEQYF. The CDR3 DNA sequence: TGTGCCAGCACCACCGGGTCTCGACCCTACGAGCAGTACTTC. Drawing the rest from reference TRBV5-6 and TRBJ2-7, the complete variable domain is DAGVTQSPTHLIKTRGQQVTLRCSPKSGHDTVSWYQQALGQGPQFIFQYYEEEERQRGNFPDRFSGHQFPNYSSELNVNALLLGDSALYLCASTTGSRPYEQYFGPGTRLTVT.

The J gene is TRBJ2-1, the V gene TRBV23-1; TRBD2 aligns across 8 bases. TRBV23-1 is labeled an ORF, and its function is uncertain. This CDR3 is built from 18 residues. J gave up 4 bases and V 8 bases, and 19 bases lay outside the gene matches. The CDR3 spells CASGRLASPCSYYNEQFF. CDR3 DNA: TGCGCCAGCGGGCGACTAGCGAGCCCCTGTTCTTATTACAATGAGCAGTTCTTC.

This chain links TRBV5-4 with TRBJ1-4; 7 bases line up with TRBD1. The V gene's germline CDR1 is SGHNT and CDR2 YYREEE (reference sequence). This CDR3 comprises 15 residues. Trimming took 3 bases from V and 5 from J; bases not matched to a gene: 7. CDR3 DNA: TGTGCCAGCAGCTATAAAGGGACAGCGAATGAAAAACTGTTTTTT. This codes for CASSYKGTANEKLFF.

J is TRBJ2-3 and V is TRBV9; the match to TRBD1 covers 7 bases. Germline trimming cut 2 bases from V and 4 bases from J; bases unmatched to any gene: 10. This CDR3 contains 16 residues. Germline-derived CDR1 and CDR2 are SGDLS and YYNGEE. Written as DNA, the CDR3 is TGTGCCAGCAGCGTCTCGACAGGGATTGGGCCAGATACGCAGTATTTT. It encodes CASSVSTGIGPDTQYF.

The chain joins TRBV6-1 to TRBJ2-5; 9 bases are a match to TRBD1. The J call is uncertain, as TRBJ2-7 better fits the DNA end. The CDR3 loop spans 15 amino acids. Germline CDR1 and CDR2: MNHNS and SASEGT. The chain's CDR3 is CASHPGTGSDYEQYF. CDR3 nucleotide sequence: TGTGCCAGCCATCCTGGGACAGGGTCTGACTACGAGCAGTACTTC.

The table lists this clone with a count of one. The chain is built from TRBV5-1 and TRBJ2-7; possible D gene TRBD1, 7 bases. The CDR3 sequence is 14 residues long. CDR1 and CDR2 from the germline V gene are SGHRS and YFSETQ. Trimming cost V 0 bases and J 2 bases, with 9 bases left between them. The CDR3 spells CASSLGGTAYEQYF. The CDR3 DNA follows: TGCGCCAGCAGCTTGGGCGGGACAGCCTACGAGCAGTACTTC.

The chain has TRBV19 and TRBJ1-5; D is possibly TRBD1 (5 bases). This CDR3 has 15 residues. The V end was cut by 6 bases, the J end by 7 bases, with 19 bases between. Looked up from germline, CDR1 is LNHDA and CDR2 is SQIVND (reference sequence). CDR3 residues: CASRPDGGAGQPQHF. The CDR3 DNA follows: TGTGCCAGTAGGCCCGACGGGGGAGCCGGACAGCCCCAGCATTTT.

The chain uses TRBV19 and TRBJ2-1; D remains unclear. The CDR3 extends over 11 amino acids. The germline CDR1 and CDR2 sequences are LNHDA and SQIVND (reference sequence). The V end was cut by 6 bases, the J end by 6 bases, with 6 bases between. The CDR3 DNA sequence: TGTGCCAGTAGGACAATCAATGAGCAGTTCTTC. Translating it yields CASRTINEQFF.

As to this clone: It is likely a read error, because the conserved phenylalanine at the end of the CDR3 is missing. The chain couples TRBV27 to TRBJ1-1; the D gene is possibly TRBD1 (5 bases). The CDR3 sequence is 14 residues long. V dropped 5 bases and J dropped 2 bases, with 12 bases sitting between them. Looked up from germline, CDR1 is MNHEY and CDR2 is SMNVEV (reference sequence). DNA of the CDR3: TGTGCCAGCAGTCCTGGGGCAGGCAACACTGAAGCTTTCCTT. It yields the protein CASSPGAGNTEAFL.

The chain is built from TRBV7-2 and TRBJ2-6, with a possible D match to TRBD1 (6 bases). Trimming stripped 5 bases from V and 0 bases from J, with 14 bases between. The germline V gene encodes CDR1 SGHTA and CDR2 FQGNSA. CDR3 length: 17 amino acids. Here the CDR3 DNA reads TGTGCCAGCAGCCCAGGGGTTTATGGCTCTGGGGCCAACGTCCTGACTTTC. Encoded protein: CASSPGVYGSGANVLTF.

The chain links TRBV9 to TRBJ2-5, with 13 bases that match TRBD2. Germline-derived CDR1 and CDR2 are SGDLS and YYNGEE. V was pared by 3 bases and J by 5 bases, with 10 bases of the junction left unmatched. The CDR3 extends over 17 amino acids. CDR3 sequence reads: CASSGDWTSGSGETQYF. CDR3 DNA sequence: TGTGCCAGCAGCGGGGATTGGACTAGCGGGAGTGGCGAGACCCAGTACTTC.

The rearrangement joins TRBV2 to TRBJ2-2; D gene unclear. Germline loops: CDR1 SNHLY, CDR2 FYNNEI. The CDR3 is made up of 12 amino acids. V lost 9 bases to trimming and J lost 3 bases, with 8 bases between them. For the CDR3, the DNA is TGTGCCAGGCTTACATACACCGGGGAGCTGTTTTTT. Residues: CARLTYTGELFF.